Listed here are 3 T cell receptor delta chains from one sample, sequenced in a study of in vitro expanded adult blood gammadelta T cells. Antigen specificity for these receptors is unknown. TCRdb re-identified clones in the 5' RACE reads via CATT. The sample has 450 to 700 delta-chain clones, more than 20% seen once; the top ten hold roughly 60%. After expansion, live CD3+ TCRgammadelta+ Vgamma9+ Vdelta2+ T cells were sorted by FACS. PBMC were pulsed for one day with 1 uM zoledronate, then washed three times. Cultures were expanded for 11 to 15 days, with IL-2 added every 3 to 4 days. The material was gamma-delta T cells from peripheral blood expanded in culture, obtained from an in vitro culture stimulated with zoledronate. These receptors originate from an adult in good health.

As to this clone: This may be a read error, as it is one base from a much larger clone. Other DNA variants within this sample encode the same CDR3. This sequence joins TRDV2 and TRDJ1; 9 bases line up with TRDD2. TCRdb carries no J gene annotation; the J gene was assigned here by matching the DNA with germline. V was clipped by 3 bases and J by 7 bases; unmatched bases: 20. Germline values: CDR1 GEAIGNYY, CDR2 EKD. This CDR3 comprises 18 residues. DNA for the CDR3: TGTGCCTGTGACTCACTCGGCCTTCCTACCCCGGGGGACCCTAAACTCATCTTT. This translates into CACDSLGLPTPGDPKLIF.

This clone occurred a few times. It may be a read error: a sequence one base away is much more abundant. The chain links TRDV2 to TRDJ1; D may be TRDD3 (5 bases). The CDR3 spans 17 residues. Germline V CDR1 and CDR2: GEAIGNYY, EKD. V gave up 4 bases and J gave up 5 bases, with 25 bases separating them. CDR3 in DNA: TGTGCCTGTGATCCGGTCCCGGGTAGGGATGTTAAAGATAAACTCATCTTT. Translated, it gives CACDPVPGRDVKDKLIF.

This clone qualifies as medium-sized (0.01 to 0.1%). V and J are TRDV2 and TRDJ1; 8 bases agree with TRDD3. TCRdb leaves out the J gene; it was filled in here by matching the DNA to germline. Germline lookup yields CDR1 GEAIGNYY and CDR2 EKD. The CDR3 length is 18 residues. J gave up 0 bases and V 3 bases, and 14 bases lay outside the gene matches. The CDR3 loop is CACDEAGGLQNYTDKLIF. In DNA, the CDR3 is TGTGCCTGTGACGAGGCTGGGGGACTACAGAATTACACCGATAAACTCATCTTT.